This T cell receptor beta chain was found in a study of response to subunit inactivated influenza vaccine. The sample holds a few counts of this clonotype. TCRdb used MiXCR to reprocess the RT-PCR reads, holding one entry per CDR3 protein. This sample yields approximately 530,000 distinct CDR3 sequences, of which around 7.7% are seen a single time; around 14% belongs to the top ten. The germline V gene encodes CDR1 KGHSY and CDR2 FQNENV. V dropped 1 base and J dropped 1 base, with 16 bases sitting between them. This CDR3 comprises 17 residues. The chain combines TRBV16 with TRBJ1-1, with a tentative D call TRBD1 (6 bases). This sequence was found in a man aged 45-69 years who received an inactivated influenza vaccine. Here the sequenced sample was PBMCs from blood, taken approximately 25 months after vaccination. The CDR3: CASSQFSGARGNTEAFF. The DNA of the CDR3 is TGTGCCAGCAGCCAATTTTCGGGGGCGCGGGGGAACACTGAAGCTTTCTTT.